This T cell receptor (beta chain) is from a study of identical twins. TCRdb re-called the 5' RACE reads through MiXCR, storing one row per CDR3 protein. This sample has under 350,000 distinct CDR3 sequences, with over 8.5% found just once. V shed 4 bases and J 7 bases; nucleotides not matched to a gene: 9. Germline V gene sequence: CDR1 LGHNA, CDR2 YSLEER. The CDR3 has 15 amino acids. These data were likewise used in another study, on yellow fever vaccine responses in identical twins.

The clonotype originates from a woman between 18 and 29 years old in good health. This sequence joins TRBV4-3 and TRBJ2-1; 8 nucleotides align to TRBD2. What was sequenced was CD8+ T cells sorted from blood. The CDR3 coding sequence is TGCGCCAGCAGCCCGGGACTAGTAGAAAGGAATGAGCAGTTCTTC. It is translated as CASSPGLVERNEQFF.